This TCR beta chain was sequenced during a study of T cells in Graves' hyperthyroidism and ophthalmopathy. Authors of the study amplified TCR beta CDR3 regions from RNA transcripts. A first-round RT-PCR of the TCR CDR3 used the HTBI primer set. From the multiplex PCR reads, TCRdb called clonotypes with MiXCR, one entry per CDR3 protein. Among 400,000 to 600,000 distinct CDR3 sequences listed, about a fifth were seen once. The germline V and J ends were trimmed by 4 bases and 1 base, with 18 bases remaining between them. This CDR3 comprises 17 residues. The germline V gene has CDR1 LGHDT and CDR2 YNNKEL (reference sequence).

This chain joins TRBV3-1 and TRBJ2-3; D is perhaps TRBD1 (6 bases). This clonotype was sampled from a man aged 18-30 years with Graves' hyperthyroidism. What was sequenced was blood. The CDR3 loop is CASSLPTGILGTDTQYF. The DNA for the CDR3 is TGTGCCAGCAGCCTACCTACAGGGATTTTGGGCACAGATACGCAGTATTTT.